Listed here are 21 T cell receptor beta chains from one sample, sequenced in a study of liver allograft versus peripheral blood T cells. Study in general: Comparative analysis was performed on T cell receptor repertoires from transplanted livers and from recipients' peripheral blood.

TCRdb re-analysed the reads in MiXCR, keeping a single row per CDR3 protein. Of 9,300 or so distinct CDR3 sequences listed, roughly a sixth are singletons. All receptors derive from a human patient who had a liver transplant. The graft donor may have contributed some T cells.

This clonotype counts as medium-sized. This rearrangement joins TRBV15 to TRBJ1-1, with 7 bases matching TRBD1. In germline, CDR1 is LNHNV, CDR2 YYDKDF (reference sequence). The CDR3 runs to 15 residues. The junction had 6 bases not matched to a gene; V was cut back by 0 bases and J by 5 bases. This chain's CDR3 is CATSRETGWETEAFF. The CDR3 nucleotides read TGTGCCACCAGCAGAGAGACAGGGTGGGAGACTGAAGCTTTCTTT. Based on the CDR3 plus reference TRBV15 and TRBJ1-1, the full variable domain is DAMVIQNPRYQVTQFGKPVTLSCSQTLNHNVMYWYQQKSSQAPKLLFHYYDKDFNNEADTPDNFQSRRPNTSFCFLDIRSPGLGDTAMYLCATSRETGWETEAFFGQGTRLTVV.

This clonotype was observed many times. J is TRBJ1-5 and V is TRBV5-5, with 10 bases fitting TRBD1. J lost 6 bases, V lost 5 bases, and 8 bases had no gene match. The germline CDR1 and CDR2 sequences are SGHKS and YYEKEE (reference sequence). The CDR3 spans 15 residues. The CDR3 sequence is CASRLTGGIGQPQHF. CDR3 nucleotide sequence: TGTGCCAGCAGGCTGACAGGGGGCATCGGTCAGCCCCAGCATTTT. The variable domain in full, with the rest retrieved from reference TRBV5-5 and TRBJ1-5, is DAGVTQSPTHLIKTRGQQVTLRCSPISGHKSVSWYQQVLGQGPQFIFQYYEKEERGRGNFPDRFSARQFPNYSSELNVNALLLGDSALYLCASRLTGGIGQPQHFGDGTRLSIL.

This clonotype is medium-sized in the sample. J is TRBJ1-5 and V is TRBV18, with 7 bases fitting TRBD1. V was pared by 6 bases and J by 4 bases, with 9 bases of the junction left unmatched. The CDR3 runs to 15 residues. Germline V gene sequence: CDR1 KGHSH, CDR2 LQKENI. For the CDR3, the DNA is TGTGCCAGCTCCTTCGACAGGGTTGGAAATCAGCCCCAGCATTTT. This translates into CASSFDRVGNQPQHF.

This clonotype is categorized as medium-sized. This rearrangement joins TRBV6-6 to TRBJ1-5; 8 bases line up with TRBD1. The CDR3 has 14 residues. The V and J ends lost 5 bases and 6 bases, in that order; junction bases with no gene match: 6. CDR1 is MNHNY, CDR2 SVGAGI, per germline (reference sequence). The CDR3 bases are TGTGCCAGCAGTCCGACAGGGGTGTCTCAGCCCCAGCATTTT. Its translation: CASSPTGVSQPQHF.

Relative to its sample, this clonotype is medium-sized. The chain joins TRBV7-9 to TRBJ1-4; weak D call: TRBD1 (5 bases). The CDR3 spans 14 residues. CDR1 and CDR2 (germline): SEHNR, FQNEAQ (reference sequence). Trimming pared 7 bases from V and 8 bases from J, leaving 17 bases between. The DNA for the CDR3 is TGTGCCAGCACCCTACGCGGGGGGGACGAAAAACTGTTTTTT. This encodes CASTLRGGDEKLFF.

This clonotype was counted between two and nine times. The chain combines TRBV12-3 or TRBV12-4 with TRBJ2-1; D may be TRBD2 (5 bases). The CDR3 runs 14 residues. Trimming removed 0 bases from V and 4 bases from J, with 7 bases in between. CDR3 amino acids: CASSLAEEYNEQFF. The CDR3 region has the DNA TGTGCCAGCAGTTTAGCGGAGGAGTACAATGAGCAGTTCTTC.

This clonotype was found many times. V and J are TRBV12-3 or TRBV12-4 and TRBJ1-2, with 7 bases matching TRBD1. V was clipped by 6 bases and J by 2 bases; unmatched bases: 6. This CDR3 comprises 14 residues. In DNA, the CDR3 is TGTGCCAGCAGCCGGACGGGACAGAACTATGGCTACACCTTC. This encodes CASSRTGQNYGYTF.

The rearrangement joins TRBV5-6 to TRBJ2-2, with D possibly TRBD1 on 8 matching bases. Trimming cost V 2 bases and J 5 bases, with 13 bases left between them. Germline values: CDR1 SGHDT, CDR2 YYEEEE. The CDR3 is 15 amino acids. As DNA, the CDR3 is TGTGCCAGCAGCTTCGACAGGGGAGGGACCGGGGAGCTGTTTTTT. This translates into CASSFDRGGTGELFF.

By share, this clonotype ranks as medium-sized. This chain connects TRBV15 to TRBJ1-4; D may be TRBD1 (5 bases). Germline V gives CDR1 LNHNV, CDR2 YYDKDF (reference sequence). The germline V and J ends were trimmed by 1 base and 8 bases, with 14 bases remaining between them. This CDR3 is built from 15 residues. The chain's CDR3 is CATSRAGGVGEKLFF. In DNA form, the CDR3 reads TGTGCCACCAGCAGAGCGGGGGGGGTAGGAGAAAAACTGTTTTTT.

The table lists this clonotype with many counts. This chain links TRBV5-4 with TRBJ1-1; TRBD1 aligns across 8 bases. V lost 4 bases and J lost 7; bases outside the gene matches: 9. From germline, CDR1 is SGHNT and CDR2 YYREEE (reference sequence). The CDR3 covers 14 residues. The chain's CDR3 is CASSATGDRHEAFF. The CDR3 region has the DNA TGTGCCAGCAGCGCGACAGGGGATAGGCATGAAGCTTTCTTT.

By share of the sample, this clonotype is medium-sized. The V call is TRBV18, the J call TRBJ1-1; a possible D gene is TRBD1 (6 bases). Germline V gene data show CDR1 as KGHSH and CDR2 as LQKENI. The V gene lost 5 bases and the J gene lost 2 bases, with 9 bases spanning the gap. The CDR3 length is 13 residues. The CDR3 is CASSRTANTEAFF. For the CDR3, the DNA is TGTGCCAGCTCAAGGACAGCAAACACTGAAGCTTTCTTT. The whole variable domain, filled in from reference TRBV18 and TRBJ1-1, reads NAGVMQNPRHLVRRRGQEARLRCSPMKGHSHVYWYRQLPEEGLKFMVYLQKENIIDESGMPKERFSAEFPKEGPSILRIQQVVRGDSAAYFCASSRTANTEAFFGQGTRLTVV.

Relative to its sample, this clonotype is medium-sized. The rearrangement links TRBV6-5 to TRBJ2-7; 9 nucleotides match TRBD1. This CDR3 spans 16 amino acids. Germline assignment: CDR1 MNHEY and CDR2 SVGAGI. The J segment lost 6 bases and the V segment lost 0 bases, leaving 9 bases of the junction unmatched. The CDR3 region is CASSYSSGTGIVEQYF. CDR3 nucleotide sequence: TGTGCCAGCAGTTACTCGTCCGGGACAGGGATCGTCGAGCAGTACTTC.

In this sample, this clonotype turned up a few times. The gene calls are TRBV12-3 or TRBV12-4 and TRBJ2-2, with 10 bases lining up with TRBD2. The J segment lost 4 bases and the V segment lost 6 bases, leaving 5 bases of the junction unmatched. CDR3 length: 15 amino acids. The CDR3 here is CASSQWTSGTGELFF. CDR3 DNA sequence: TGTGCCAGCAGCCAATGGACTAGCGGCACCGGGGAGCTGTTTTTT.

The DNA for the CDR3 is TGCAGTGCTTGGGGGGGGGGGGATGGCTACACCTTC. Its protein is CSAWGGGDGYTF. The chain carries TRBV20-1 and TRBJ1-2, with D tentatively TRBD1 (5 bases). The CDR3 runs 12 residues. The V gene lost 5 bases and the J gene lost 6 bases, with 13 bases spanning the gap. Germline CDR1 DFQATT, CDR2 SNEGSKA (reference sequence).

By sample share, this clonotype is medium-sized. CDR3 sequence: CASSPSGMAGYTF. CDR3 DNA sequence: TGTGCCAGCTCACCATCGGGGATGGCTGGCTACACCTTC. The chain couples TRBV18 to TRBJ1-2; D gene ambiguous. V was shortened by 2 bases and J by 7 bases, with 11 bases between the two germline ends. This CDR3 comprises 13 residues. From germline, CDR1 is KGHSH and CDR2 LQKENI. Together with reference TRBV18 and TRBJ1-2, the CDR3 gives the full variable domain: NAGVMQNPRHLVRRRGQEARLRCSPMKGHSHVYWYRQLPEEGLKFMVYLQKENIIDESGMPKERFSAEFPKEGPSILRIQQVVRGDSAAYFCASSPSGMAGYTFGSGTRLTVV.

This chain links TRBV2 with TRBJ1-2; possible D gene TRBD1, 5 bases. The germline V gene has CDR1 SNHLY and CDR2 FYNNEI. This CDR3 contains 14 residues. V lost 4 bases to trimming and J lost 2 bases, with 11 bases between them. The CDR3 DNA reads as TGTGCCAGCAGTGCACGGGGGAGGAACTATGGCTACACCTTC. Translation: CASSARGRNYGYTF.

The chain couples TRBV20-1 to TRBJ2-1; 7 nucleotides line up with TRBD2. This CDR3 is 11 amino acids long. After removal of 2 bases from V and 12 bases from J, the junction contained 4 bases not matched to a gene. Germline V gene sequence: CDR1 DFQATT, CDR2 SNEGSKA (reference sequence). The CDR3 is CSARPSGTQFF. DNA for the CDR3: TGCAGTGCTAGACCTAGCGGAACGCAGTTCTTC.

This clonotype was observed a few times. The chain carries TRBV12-3 or TRBV12-4 and TRBJ1-4; D gene unclear. V gave up 5 bases and J gave up 8 bases, with 9 bases separating them. The CDR3 totals 12 residues. The CDR3 here is CASSLALEKLFF. DNA of the CDR3: TGTGCCAGCAGTCTGGCGTTAGAAAAACTGTTTTTT.

Sample share makes this clonotype medium-sized (0.01 to 0.1%). J is TRBJ2-2 and V is TRBV18; the match to TRBD1 covers 7 bases. This CDR3 contains 13 residues. With 6 bases clipped from V and 6 bases from J, the junction kept 4 bases outside the gene matches. Germline CDR1 is KGHSH and CDR2 is LQKENI. In DNA form, the CDR3 reads TGTGCCAGCTCGACGACAGGGTCCGGGGAGCTGTTTTTT. Its protein product is CASSTTGSGELFF.

The rearrangement uses TRBV20-1 and TRBJ1-2, with 10 bases aligning to TRBD1. Germline CDR1 is DFQATT and CDR2 is SNEGSKA (reference sequence). The J segment lost 3 bases and the V segment lost 8 bases, leaving 21 bases of the junction unmatched. The CDR3 contains 18 residues. In nucleotides, the CDR3 is TGCAGTTCCCTAGAGGGGGGGACAGGGGATCTTGGGGACTATGGCTACACCTTC. Translated: CSSLEGGTGDLGDYGYTF.

With respect to this clonotype: This may be a read error: a much more frequent sequence differs by one nucleotide. V is TRBV5-6 and J is TRBJ1-2; D is unclear. CDR3 length: 14 amino acids. The V gene's germline CDR1 is SGHDT and CDR2 YYEEEE. CDR3 sequence: CVSSARRANYGYTF. CDR3 nucleotides: TGTGTCAGCAGCGCCAGAAGAGCTAACTATGGCTACACCTTC.